This T cell receptor beta chain derives from a study of cytomegalovirus exposure and HLA in healthy donors. In the study overall: Researchers found that approximately 77% of 350 to 500 genotyped donors fell within the Caucasian-associated ancestry cluster. The study's findings and limits: TCR beta V- and J-gene trimming was later associated with a missense DCLRE1C variant.

A remark on this clone: Its antigen remains unidentified.

The PCR ran on 60 Vbeta and 13 Jbeta primers. Measured with immunoSEQ multiplex PCR; TCRdb has only the in-frame clones, and not every one. The table has more than 90,000 clones, 79% seen once. The sequenced material came from PBMCs. The source is a woman between 18 and 29 years old in good health and CMV-seropositive.

CDR3 residues: CASIRQDLNEKLFF. CDR3 bases: TGTGCCAGCATAAGACAGGACTTAAATGAAAAACTGTTTTTT. The chain has TRBV5-8 and TRBJ1-4; possible D gene TRBD1, 6 bases. Germline CDR1 SGHTS, CDR2 YDEGEE. V was trimmed by 6 bases and J by 5 bases, leaving 14 bases between them. This CDR3 region has 14 residues.